These 29 T cell receptor beta chains were all obtained from the same sample, sequenced in a study of blood T cell repertoires in COVID-19. Clones were read by immunoSEQ multiplex PCR, and TCRdb kept only the in-frame ones, dropping some. The profile shows approximately 210,000 clones, approximately 82% of them singletons. The specimen was peripheral blood. These receptors were collected from a woman aged 50 to 60 with acute or convalescent COVID-19.

This clone was recorded a few times. The chain has TRBV3-1 (or the pseudogene TRBV3-2) and TRBJ1-5; TRBD1 is a possible D gene (6 bases). Trimming removed 2 bases at V and 6 bases at J, with 11 bases between. The CDR3 has 14 amino acids. Germline assignment: CDR1 LGHDT and CDR2 YNNKEL (reference sequence). The CDR3 DNA reads TGTGCCAGCAGCCAAAGGGGGTGGGCTCAGCCCCAGCATTTT. Protein product: CASSQRGWAQPQHF.

This clone was seen repeatedly, ten times or more. The V call is TRBV29-1, the J call TRBJ2-3, with 7 positions matching TRBD2. Germline V CDR1 and CDR2: SQVTM, ANQGSEA. CDR3 size: 18 residues. V gave up 1 base and J gave up 4 bases; unmatched junction bases: 17. CDR3 in amino acids: CSVEGPGSGEGPSDTQYF. CDR3 in DNA: TGCAGCGTTGAAGGGCCCGGGTCGGGGGAGGGCCCATCAGATACGCAGTATTTT.

This sequence joins TRBV9 and TRBJ2-1; D perhaps matches TRBD2 (5 bases). This CDR3 is 12 amino acids long. Germline V gene lookup returns CDR1 SGDLS and CDR2 YYNGEE. V gave up 2 bases and J gave up 10 bases, with 10 bases separating them. The DNA of the CDR3 is TGTGCCAGCAGCGTCCCTGGGGAGGAGCAGTTCTTC. Translation gives CASSVPGEEQFF.

The V and J genes are TRBV28 and TRBJ2-2; D is perhaps TRBD2 (6 bases). Germline V gives CDR1 MDHEN, CDR2 SYDVKM. This CDR3 is 16 amino acids long. With 4 bases removed from V and 8 bases from J, the gap between germline ends came to 20 bases. CDR3 amino acids: CASSSGTATPWGELFF. CDR3 nucleotides: TGTGCCAGCAGTTCCGGGACTGCCACACCTTGGGGGGAGCTGTTTTTT.

The chain has TRBV5-1 and TRBJ2-1; 9 bases are a match to TRBD1. The length of the CDR3 is 13 residues. V lost 4 bases to trimming and J lost 8 bases; unmatched junction nucleotides: 4. The germline V gene encodes CDR1 SGHRS and CDR2 YFSETQ. CDR3 amino acids: CASSVTGGYEQFF. CDR3 sequence (DNA): TGCGCCAGCAGCGTGACAGGGGGATATGAGCAGTTCTTC.

The chain joins TRBV5-1 to TRBJ2-3, with D uncertain. The germline V gene has CDR1 SGHRS and CDR2 YFSETQ. There are 12 residues in the CDR3. Trimming took 1 base from V and 5 from J, leaving 5 bases between them. The CDR3: CASSLQLDTQYF. The CDR3 nucleotides are TGCGCCAGCAGCTTGCAGTTAGATACGCAGTATTTT.

The chain joins TRBV2 to TRBJ2-7; 13 bases fit TRBD2. Germline trimming cut 6 bases from V and 4 bases from J; bases unmatched to any gene: 9. The length of the CDR3 is 16 residues. Germline CDR1 is SNHLY and CDR2 is FYNNEI. CDR3 in amino acids: CASRRGLAGIKYEQYF. The CDR3 DNA follows: TGTGCCAGCAGACGGGGACTAGCGGGAATTAAATACGAGCAGTACTTC.

The chain has TRBV10-1 and TRBJ1-6, with 7 positions matching TRBD1. The CDR3 extends over 16 amino acids. V lost 2 bases and J lost 9; bases outside the gene matches: 10. CDR1 is WNHNN, CDR2 SYGVQD, per germline (reference sequence). The CDR3 coding sequence is TGCGCCAGCAGTGAGCCTGGAGGGACAGCGGGTTCACCCCTCCACTTT. As protein: CASSEPGGTAGSPLHF.

The chain links TRBV3-1 (or the pseudogene TRBV3-2) to TRBJ1-5; 9 bases map to TRBD1. The CDR3 extends over 15 amino acids. J was trimmed by 4 bases and V by 3 bases; bases with no gene match: 4. Germline V gene lookup returns CDR1 LGHDT and CDR2 YNNKEL (reference sequence). The CDR3 coding sequence is TGTGCCAGCAGCCAGTCGACAGGGGGAAATCAGCCCCAGCATTTT. This sequence encodes CASSQSTGGNQPQHF.

The chain recombines TRBV29-1 with TRBJ1-3, with D perhaps TRBD1 (5 bases). The CDR3 extends over 13 amino acids. V lost 4 bases and J lost 2, with 9 bases in between. Germline CDR1 reads SQVTM; CDR2 reads ANQGSEA. The chain's CDR3 is CSVGWGAGNTIYF. CDR3 DNA: TGCAGCGTTGGATGGGGGGCTGGAAACACCATATATTTT.

This chain uses TRBV29-1 with TRBJ1-2; D gene uncertain. V lost 0 bases and J lost 4, with 6 bases in between. Germline assignment: CDR1 SQVTM and CDR2 ANQGSEA. The CDR3 runs to 12 residues. CDR3 bases: TGCAGCGTTGAAGAACGGGTCTATGGCTACACCTTC. Translation: CSVEERVYGYTF. Supplemented by reference TRBV29-1 and TRBJ1-2, the full variable domain reads SAVISQKPSRDICQRGTSLTIQCQVDSQVTMMFWYRQQPGQSLTLIATANQGSEATYESGFVIDKFPISRPNLTFSTLTVSNMSPEDSSIYLCSVEERVYGYTFGSGTRLTVV.

This chain uses TRBV7-2 with TRBJ2-1; 8 bases align to TRBD1. CDR3 size: 13 residues. Per the germline V gene, CDR1 is SGHTA and CDR2 is FQGNSA. The V and J ends lost 6 bases and 9 bases, in that order; junction bases with no gene match: 7. CDR3: CASRRDRGGEQFF. Written as DNA, the CDR3 is TGTGCCAGCAGGCGTGACAGGGGTGGTGAGCAGTTCTTC.

The rearrangement links TRBV28 to TRBJ1-5, with TRBD1 as a possible D gene (6 bases). Trimming cost V 5 bases and J 2 bases, with 13 bases left between them. Germline V gene lookup returns CDR1 MDHEN and CDR2 SYDVKM. The CDR3 consists of 15 residues. The CDR3 region has the DNA TGTGCCAGCAGTACAAAAGGGGGAGGCAATCAGCCCCAGCATTTT. It translates to CASSTKGGGNQPQHF.

The chain recombines TRBV5-1 with TRBJ1-4, with TRBD1 matching 9 bases. The CDR3 is made up of 15 amino acids. Trimming took 3 bases from V and 6 from J; bases not matched to a gene: 6. From germline, CDR1 is SGHRS and CDR2 YFSETQ. The CDR3 nucleotides are TGCGCCAGCAGCTCTTCCCGACAGGGGGATGAAAAACTGTTTTTT. Protein product: CASSSSRQGDEKLFF. Looking up the rest from reference TRBV5-1 and TRBJ1-4 gives the full variable domain: KAGVTQTPRYLIKTRGQQVTLSCSPISGHRSVSWYQQTPGQGLQFLFEYFSETQRNKGNFPGRFSGRQFSNSRSEMNVSTLELGDSALYLCASSSSRQGDEKLFFGSGTQLSVL.

Of note for this clone: Other nucleotide sequences from this sample produce the same CDR3. The chain employs TRBV7-9 and TRBJ1-1, with 9 bases lining up with TRBD1. After removal of 4 bases from V and 4 bases from J, the junction contained 4 bases not matched to a gene. From germline, CDR1 is SEHNR and CDR2 FQNEAQ (reference sequence). The CDR3 length is 14 residues. DNA for the CDR3: TGTGCCAGCAGCTCGACAGGGGGAGGCACTGAAGCTTTCTTT. Translation gives CASSSTGGGTEAFF. The whole variable domain, remainder taken from reference TRBV7-9 and TRBJ1-1, is DTGVSQNPRHKITKRGQNVTFRCDPISEHNRLYWYRQTLGQGPEFLTYFQNEAQLEKSRLLSDRFSAERPKGSFSTLEIQRTEQGDSAMYLCASSSTGGGTEAFFGQGTRLTVV.

The CDR3 DNA sequence: TGTGCCAGCAGCCCACCACAGGGCTACGAGCAGTACTTC. The encoded protein is CASSPPQGYEQYF. The chain links TRBV9 to TRBJ2-7; D is possibly TRBD1 (6 bases). Germline V lookup: CDR1 SGDLS, CDR2 YYNGEE. This CDR3 has 13 amino acids. V lost 4 bases and J 3 bases, leaving 11 bases between the germline ends.

This chain connects TRBV5-1 to TRBJ1-1; TRBD1 matches at 7 bases. With V trimmed by 0 bases and J by 4 bases, 9 bases remained unmatched. This CDR3 is 16 amino acids long. The V gene's germline CDR1 is SGHRS and CDR2 YFSETQ. The DNA of the CDR3 is TGCGCCAGCAGCTTGGTACCCAACGACAGGGCCACTGAAGCTTTCTTT. Translating it yields CASSLVPNDRATEAFF.

This chain connects TRBV10-2 to TRBJ1-1; 9 positions match TRBD1. The germline CDR1 and CDR2 sequences are WSHSY and SAAADI. V lost 7 bases and J lost 5; bases outside the gene matches: 8. The CDR3 spans 14 residues. The CDR3 nucleotides read TGCGCCAGCACCGGGGACAGGGTACGAACTGAAGCTTTCTTT. This gives the protein CASTGDRVRTEAFF.

This clone has just a few counts. The J gene is TRBJ2-7, the V gene TRBV4-1; a possible D gene is TRBD1 (6 bases). The CDR3 is 17 residues long. The germline V gene encodes CDR1 MGHRA and CDR2 YSYEKL. V lost 0 bases to trimming and J lost 9 bases, with 24 bases between them. CDR3 sequence reads: CASSQESTGGIRYGQYF. Written as DNA, the CDR3 is TGCGCCAGCAGCCAAGAGTCGACAGGTGGTATAAGGTATGGGCAGTACTTC.

This chain joins TRBV10-3 and TRBJ1-2, with TRBD1 identical over 7 bases. The CDR3 contains 14 residues. V dropped 6 bases and J dropped 0; count of bases not matched to a gene: 4. Germline V lookup: CDR1 ENHRY, CDR2 SYGVKD. The CDR3: CAIRGQNSNYGYTF. CDR3 DNA: TGTGCCATCAGGGGACAGAACTCTAACTATGGCTACACCTTC.

This clone appeared a single time. V gene TRBV3-1 (or the pseudogene TRBV3-2) combines with J gene TRBJ2-7; possible D gene TRBD2, 5 bases. This CDR3 is built from 14 residues. Germline CDR1 and CDR2: LGHDT and YNNKEL (reference sequence). V gave up 4 bases and J gave up 2 bases, with 12 bases separating them. Written as DNA, the CDR3 is TGTGCCAGCAGCCTGTCGGGGAGTACCTACGAGCAGTACTTC. This translates into CASSLSGSTYEQYF.

The chain is built from TRBV6-5 and TRBJ1-2; D is unclear. The CDR3 totals 12 residues. The V gene's germline CDR1 is MNHEY and CDR2 SVGAGI. V was shortened by 8 bases and J by 1 base, with 8 bases between the two germline ends. This CDR3 is CASWEVNYGYTF. CDR3 nucleotides: TGTGCCAGCTGGGAGGTTAACTATGGCTACACCTTC.

This clone is a singleton in its sample. CDR3 loop: CASRRLAGKETQYF. The CDR3 region has the DNA TGTGCCAGCAGAAGACTAGCGGGAAAAGAGACCCAGTACTTC. The J gene is TRBJ2-5, the V gene TRBV6-5, with 11 bases matching TRBD2. CDR3 size: 14 residues. The germline CDR1 and CDR2 sequences are MNHEY and SVGAGI. J gave up 3 bases and V 6 bases, and 3 bases lay outside the gene matches.

V gene TRBV29-1 combines with J gene TRBJ2-7; 9 bases match TRBD1. Unmatched junction bases numbered 13, after V lost 5 bases and J lost 2 bases. The CDR3 covers 16 residues. CDR1 is SQVTM and CDR2 is ANQGSEA in the germline V gene. CDR3 nucleotide sequence: TGCAGCGTTACCTTGATCCCGGGACAGGGTGCCTACGAGCAGTACTTC. Amino acid sequence: CSVTLIPGQGAYEQYF.

In DNA, the CDR3 is TGTGCCAGCAGCTTGGGCGGGTACTCCTACGAGCAGTACTTC. It is translated as CASSLGGYSYEQYF. The rearrangement uses TRBV11-2 and TRBJ2-7; possibly TRBD2 for D (5 bases). V lost 3 bases and J lost 0, with 9 bases in between. The CDR3 length is 14 residues. CDR1 and CDR2 from the germline V gene are SGHAT and FQNNGV.

The chain links TRBV30 to TRBJ2-7; D not resolved. Per germline, CDR1 GTSNPN and CDR2 SVGIG (reference sequence). V gave up 0 bases and J gave up 4 bases, with 10 bases separating them. The CDR3 consists of 13 residues. The CDR3 nucleotides read TGTGCCTGGAGTGTCACAGCAATTTACGAGCAGTACTTC. It translates to CAWSVTAIYEQYF.

J is TRBJ1-6 and V is TRBV30, with D perhaps matching TRBD1 (6 bases). V was clipped by 5 bases and J by 10 bases, with 12 bases between them. The CDR3 extends over 12 amino acids. CDR1 GTSNPN and CDR2 SVGIG come from the germline V gene (reference sequence). The chain's CDR3 is CAWGQTTSPLHF. The CDR3 nucleotides read TGTGCCTGGGGACAGACTACCTCACCCCTCCACTTT. Using reference TRBV30 and TRBJ1-6 for the parts outside the CDR3, the full variable domain is SQTIHQWPATLVQPVGSPLSLECTVEGTSNPNLYWYRQAAGRGLQLLFYSVGIGQISSEVPQNLSASRPQDRQFILSSKKLLLSDSGFYLCAWGQTTSPLHFGNGTRLTVT.

V and J are TRBV24-1 and TRBJ2-5, with 7 bases fitting TRBD2. Germline trimming cut 4 bases from V and 2 bases from J; bases unmatched to any gene: 9. CDR1 is KGHDR, CDR2 SFDVKD, per germline. CDR3 length: 16 residues. The CDR3 DNA reads as TGTGCCACCAGTGACCCGACTAGCCTTGATCAAGAGACCCAGTACTTC. This sequence encodes CATSDPTSLDQETQYF.

This rearrangement joins TRBV10-3 to TRBJ2-7, with no clear D. Looked up from germline, CDR1 is ENHRY and CDR2 is SYGVKD. This CDR3 is 16 amino acids long. Trimming pared 6 bases from V and 6 bases from J, leaving 24 bases between. The DNA for the CDR3 is TGTGCCATCAGCGTACAAGCCTTGGTCCCAACGGGCGAGCAGTACTTC. Translating it yields CAISVQALVPTGEQYF.